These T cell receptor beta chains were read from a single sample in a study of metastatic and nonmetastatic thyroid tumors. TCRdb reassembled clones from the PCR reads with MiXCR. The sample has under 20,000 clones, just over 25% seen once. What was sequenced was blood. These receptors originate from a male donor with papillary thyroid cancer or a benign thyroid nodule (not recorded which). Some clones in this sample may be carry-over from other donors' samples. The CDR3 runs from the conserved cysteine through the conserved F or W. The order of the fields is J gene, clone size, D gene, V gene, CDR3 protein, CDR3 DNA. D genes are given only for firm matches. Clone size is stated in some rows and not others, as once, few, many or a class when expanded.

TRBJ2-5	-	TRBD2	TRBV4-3	CASSREAAGVETQYF	TGCGCCAGCAGCCGAGAGGCGGCGGGAGTTGAGACCCAGTACTTC
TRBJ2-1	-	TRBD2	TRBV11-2	CASRGTSGGGVNNEQFF	TGTGCCAGCAGAGGGACTAGCGGGGGGGGTGTGAACAATGAGCAGTTCTTC
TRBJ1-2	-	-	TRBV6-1	CASSFRQASGGYTF	TGTGCCAGCAGCTTTCGACAAGCCTCGGGTGGCTACACCTTC
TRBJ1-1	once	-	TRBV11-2	CASSLDCFSGRCTEAFF	TGTGCCAGCAGCTTAGATTGTTTTTCAGGGAGGTGCACTGAAGCTTTCTTT
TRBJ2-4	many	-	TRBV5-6	CASIVQGAGENIQYF	TGTGCCAGCATCGTACAGGGTGCGGGGGAAAACATTCAGTACTTC
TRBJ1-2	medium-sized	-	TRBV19	CASRPGGGRPHGYTF	TGTGCCAGTAGGCCCGGCGGGGGTAGGCCCCATGGCTACACCTTC
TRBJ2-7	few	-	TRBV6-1	CASSRGTDEQYF	TGTGCCAGCAGCCGGGGGACCGACGAGCAGTACTTC
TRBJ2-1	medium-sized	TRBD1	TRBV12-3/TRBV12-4	CASSPGGGFNEQFF	TGTGCCAGCAGTCCAGGGGGCGGGTTCAATGAGCAGTTCTTC
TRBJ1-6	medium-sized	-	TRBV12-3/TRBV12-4	CASSLAGGYNSPLHF	TGTGCCAGCAGTTTGGCGGGGGGCTATAATTCACCCCTCCACTTT
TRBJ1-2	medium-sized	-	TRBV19	CASSRSGSSVLIYGYTF	TGTGCCAGTAGTCGTTCAGGGTCCTCGGTCCTAATTTATGGCTACACCTTC
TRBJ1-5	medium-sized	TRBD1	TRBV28	CASAKQGRNSQPQHF	TGTGCCAGCGCTAAACAGGGGCGGAATAGTCAGCCCCAGCATTTT
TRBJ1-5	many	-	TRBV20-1	CSASRGILGQPQHF	TGCAGTGCTAGTAGAGGGATACTTGGTCAGCCCCAGCATTTT
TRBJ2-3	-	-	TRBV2	CASSGGAREDTQYF	TGTGCCAGCAGTGGGGGCGCAAGGGAAGATACGCAGTATTTT
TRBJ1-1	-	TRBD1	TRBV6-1	CASSLPGQEPEAFF	TGTGCCAGCAGTCTCCCGGGACAGGAGCCTGAAGCTTTCTTT
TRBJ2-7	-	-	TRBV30	CAWSVGFDSSYEQYF	TGTGCCTGGAGTGTAGGGTTTGACAGCTCCTACGAGCAGTACTTC
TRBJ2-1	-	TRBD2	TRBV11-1	CASSSGLAGISYNEQFF	TGTGCCAGCAGCTCAGGACTAGCGGGAATATCCTACAATGAGCAGTTCTTC
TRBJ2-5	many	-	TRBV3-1	CASSHPLEKETQYF	TGTGCCAGCAGCCACCCGCTAGAAAAAGAGACCCAGTACTTC
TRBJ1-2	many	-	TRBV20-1	CSAEQSNYGYTF	TGCAGTGCTGAACAGAGTAACTATGGCTACACCTTC
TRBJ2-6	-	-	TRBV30	CAWSVGAVSGANVLTF	TGTGCCTGGAGTGTAGGAGCTGTCTCTGGGGCCAACGTCCTGACTTTC
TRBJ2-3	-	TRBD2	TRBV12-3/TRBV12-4	CASSLGLGASGRCSTDTQYF	TGTGCCAGCAGTTTAGGATTGGGGGCTAGCGGGAGATGTAGCACAGATACGCAGTATTTT
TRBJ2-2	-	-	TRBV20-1	CSAKQGRCYTGELFF	TGCAGTGCTAAACAGGGAAGATGTTACACCGGGGAGCTGTTTTTT
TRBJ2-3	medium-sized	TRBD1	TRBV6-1	CASSDDRVSTDTQYF	TGTGCCAGCAGTGACGACAGGGTTAGCACAGATACGCAGTATTTT
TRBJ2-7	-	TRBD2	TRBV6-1	CASSDSGWAGYEQYF	TGTGCCAGCAGTGATAGCGGGTGGGCCGGTTACGAGCAGTACTTC
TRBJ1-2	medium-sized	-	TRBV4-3	CASSQYVGLRGYTF	TGCGCCAGCAGCCAATACGTAGGGCTTCGGGGCTACACCTTC
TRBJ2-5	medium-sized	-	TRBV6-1	CASRYWTDLQETQYF	TGTGCCAGCAGATATTGGACAGACCTACAAGAGACCCAGTACTTC
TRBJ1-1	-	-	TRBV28	CSSTTGHSFLYTEAFF	TGTTCCAGCACCACAGGACACTCCTTCTTATACACTGAAGCTTTCTTT
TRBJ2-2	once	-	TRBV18	CASSPRDGRGTGELFF	TGTGCCAGCTCACCACGAGACGGTCGAGGCACCGGGGAGCTGTTTTTT
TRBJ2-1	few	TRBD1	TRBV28	CASSFGDRDNEQFF	TGTGCCAGCAGTTTTGGGGACAGGGATAATGAGCAGTTCTTC